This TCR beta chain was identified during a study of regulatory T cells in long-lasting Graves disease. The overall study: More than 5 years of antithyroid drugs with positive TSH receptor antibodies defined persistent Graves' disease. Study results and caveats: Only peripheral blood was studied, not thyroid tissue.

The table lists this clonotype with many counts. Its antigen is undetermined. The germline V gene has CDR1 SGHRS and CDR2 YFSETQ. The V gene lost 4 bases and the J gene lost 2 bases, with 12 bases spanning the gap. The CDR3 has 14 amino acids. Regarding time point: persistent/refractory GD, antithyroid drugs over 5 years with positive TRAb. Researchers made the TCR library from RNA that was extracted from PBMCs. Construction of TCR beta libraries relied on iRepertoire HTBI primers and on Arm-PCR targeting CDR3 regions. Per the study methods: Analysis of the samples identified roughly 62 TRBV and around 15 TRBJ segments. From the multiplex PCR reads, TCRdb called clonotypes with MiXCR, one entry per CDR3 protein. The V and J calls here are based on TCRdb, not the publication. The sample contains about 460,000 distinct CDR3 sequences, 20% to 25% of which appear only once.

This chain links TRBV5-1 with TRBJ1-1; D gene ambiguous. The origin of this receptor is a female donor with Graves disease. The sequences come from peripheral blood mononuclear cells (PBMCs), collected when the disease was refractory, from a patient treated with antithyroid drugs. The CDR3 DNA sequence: TGCGCCAGCAGCACCGGACGGATAAACACTGAAGCTTTCTTT. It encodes CASSTGRINTEAFF. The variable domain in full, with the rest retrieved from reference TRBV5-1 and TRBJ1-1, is KAGVTQTPRYLIKTRGQQVTLSCSPISGHRSVSWYQQTPGQGLQFLFEYFSETQRNKGNFPGRFSGRQFSNSRSEMNVSTLELGDSALYLCASSTGRINTEAFFGQGTRLTVV.